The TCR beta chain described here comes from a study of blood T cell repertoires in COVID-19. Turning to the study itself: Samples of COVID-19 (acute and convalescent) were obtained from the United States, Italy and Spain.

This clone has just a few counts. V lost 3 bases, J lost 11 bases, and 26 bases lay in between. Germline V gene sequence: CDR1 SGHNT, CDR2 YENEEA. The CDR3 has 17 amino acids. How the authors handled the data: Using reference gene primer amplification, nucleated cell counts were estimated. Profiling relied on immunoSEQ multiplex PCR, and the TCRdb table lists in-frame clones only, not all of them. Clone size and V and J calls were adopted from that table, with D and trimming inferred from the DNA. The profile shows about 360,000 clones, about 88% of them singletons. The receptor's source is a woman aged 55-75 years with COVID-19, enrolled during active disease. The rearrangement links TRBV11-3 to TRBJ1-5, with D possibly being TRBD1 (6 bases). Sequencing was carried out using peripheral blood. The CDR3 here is CASSLPGHQPGPMAQHF. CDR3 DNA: TGTGCCAGCAGCTTGCCGGGACACCAACCCGGGCCCATGGCCCAGCATTTT. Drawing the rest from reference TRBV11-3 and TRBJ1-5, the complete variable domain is EAGVVQSPRYKIIEKKQPVAFWCNPISGHNTLYWYLQNLGQGPELLIRYENEEAVDDSQLPKDRFSAERLKGVDSTLKIQPAELGDSAVYLCASSLPGHQPGPMAQHFGDGTRLSIL.